The following is a T cell receptor (beta chain) sequence with its context. This table comes from immunoSEQ multiplex PCR, and its TCRdb copy is limited to in-frame clones, with some not included. The sample includes tens of thousands of clones, almost 85% seen only once; the top ten take 1.2%. The sample comes from a study of blood T cell repertoires in COVID-19. Overall study: Acute and convalescent COVID-19 samples came from the United States, Italy and Spain. In each case, the material was cDNA or gDNA derived from T cells, B-cell-depleted T cells, or PBMCs.

The CDR3 length is 16 residues. CDR1 and CDR2 (germline): MNHEY, SMNVEV (reference sequence). With 5 bases removed from V and 8 bases from J, the gap between germline ends came to 22 bases. Sequenced input: peripheral blood. The receptor comes from a woman aged 80 or over with acute or convalescent COVID-19. The V call is TRBV27, the J call TRBJ2-1; D perhaps matches TRBD2 (5 bases). The CDR3 nucleotides read TGTGCCAGCAGTCCCTTTGGAGGAACCGCTCGGGATGAGCAGTTCTTC. Its protein product is CASSPFGGTARDEQFF.